These 6 T cell receptor beta chains originate from one sample sequenced in a study of persistence of HIV-infected CD4 T cells. This was the immunoSEQ version 4 assay in survey mode. The protocol was immunoSEQ multiplex PCR, while the TCRdb copy is restricted to in-frame clones and leaves out a portion. The data hold about 45,000 clones, with about 87% observed a single time. This nonspecific control used anti-CD3/anti-CD28 bead stimulation of CD4+ T cells. Sorting selected CD4+ T cells upregulating both CD40 ligand and CD69. These receptors are not linked to any known antigen. The sequenced sample was CD4+ T cells sorted from PBMCs after approximately 19-hour stimulation, obtained from a patient who received antiretroviral therapy. The receptors originated from an adult woman with HIV who was CMV-seropositive.

This clone was counted between two and nine times. CDR3 protein: CASGPTRSSGELFF. The CDR3 nucleotides are TGTGCCAGCGGTCCAACTAGATCTTCCGGGGAGCTGTTTTTT. The genes are TRBV3-1 (or the pseudogene TRBV3-2) and TRBJ2-2, with D maybe TRBD2 (5 bases). CDR3 size: 14 residues. Trimming left V 8 bases short and J 6 bases short, with 16 bases between. Germline V gives CDR1 LGHDT, CDR2 YNNKEL (reference sequence).

This clone was seen more than once but under ten times. The chain combines TRBV28 with TRBJ1-5; a possible D gene is TRBD1 (5 bases). Per germline, CDR1 MDHEN and CDR2 SYDVKM. CDR3 length equals 14 residues. V dropped 5 bases and J dropped 6 bases, with 14 bases sitting between them. The CDR3 spells CASSTSGLSQPQHF. The CDR3, as DNA: TGTGCCAGCAGTACCTCAGGGTTGAGTCAGCCCCAGCATTTT.

V is TRBV7-2 and J is TRBJ2-3; 10 positions match TRBD2. The CDR3 covers 17 residues. J gave up 5 bases and V 0 bases, and 8 bases lay outside the gene matches. CDR1 and CDR2 (germline): SGHTA, FQGNSA. The CDR3 spells CASSLAGSGGARDTQYF. The CDR3 nucleotides are TGTGCCAGCAGCTTAGCAGGGAGCGGGGGGGCCAGAGATACGCAGTATTTT.

The J gene is TRBJ2-3, the V gene TRBV2; possibly TRBD1 for D (6 bases). The V end lost 10 bases, the J end lost 0 bases, and 17 bases lay between the germline ends. Germline V gene lookup returns CDR1 SNHLY and CDR2 FYNNEI. The length of the CDR3 is 15 residues. As DNA, the CDR3 is TGTGCCATCTACCCTTTAGGGGGTAGCACAGATACGCAGTATTTT. It yields the protein CAIYPLGGSTDTQYF.

The chain links TRBV2 to TRBJ1-2, with a tentative D call TRBD1 (6 bases). The CDR3 has 12 amino acids. V lost 3 bases and J 5 bases, leaving 7 bases between the germline ends. Germline V gives CDR1 SNHLY, CDR2 FYNNEI. CDR3 nucleotides: TGTGCCAGCAGTGACAGGGGATATGGCTACACCTTC. It is translated as CASSDRGYGYTF.

The chain recombines TRBV18 with TRBJ1-5; a weak D match, TRBD1 (5 bases). Trimming took 4 bases from V and 1 from J, leaving 11 bases between them. Germline CDR1 and CDR2: KGHSH and LQKENI. This CDR3 has 15 amino acids. CDR3 DNA sequence: TGTGCCAGCTCACGGGGCAGCACAAGCAATCAGCCCCAGCATTTT. It is translated as CASSRGSTSNQPQHF. Complete variable domain (other parts from reference TRBV18 and TRBJ1-5): NAGVMQNPRHLVRRRGQEARLRCSPMKGHSHVYWYRQLPEEGLKFMVYLQKENIIDESGMPKERFSAEFPKEGPSILRIQQVVRGDSAAYFCASSRGSTSNQPQHFGDGTRLSIL.